The 26 T cell receptor beta chains presented below share a single source sample, sequenced in a study of blood T cell repertoires in COVID-19. The repertoire was sequenced with immunoSEQ multiplex PCR; TCRdb's copy has only in-frame clones and lacks some. The data contain roughly 64,000 clones, about 70% of them singletons. Sequencing used peripheral blood. These receptors were taken from a human donor in a cohort sampled during active COVID-19.

The chain has TRBV7-2 and TRBJ2-5; TRBD2 might be the D (5 bases). CDR3 length: 17 residues. Trimming shortened V by 0 bases and J by 1 base, and 15 bases separated the two germline ends. Germline CDR1 is SGHTA and CDR2 is FQGNSA. CDR3 sequence reads: CASSLALSGGTQETQYF. The CDR3 DNA is TGTGCCAGCAGCTTAGCGCTGTCCGGAGGAACCCAAGAGACCCAGTACTTC.

This clone has just one count. The chain has TRBV28 and TRBJ2-7; 9 bases map to TRBD1. V was clipped by 6 bases and J by 5 bases; unmatched bases: 2. From germline, CDR1 is MDHEN and CDR2 SYDVKM. The CDR3 is 12 residues long. CDR3 region: CASRTGGDEQYF. The CDR3 coding sequence is TGTGCCAGCAGAACAGGGGGCGACGAGCAGTACTTC.

This chain links TRBV7-2 with TRBJ1-2, with D possibly being TRBD1 (6 bases). This CDR3 region has 13 residues. The germline V gene encodes CDR1 SGHTA and CDR2 FQGNSA. The germline V and J ends were trimmed by 5 bases and 4 bases, with 11 bases remaining between them. The CDR3 DNA follows: TGTGCCAGCAGCCTAGGACAGACCTATGGCTACACCTTC. Its protein is CASSLGQTYGYTF.

In this sample, this clone is medium-sized. The chain has TRBV7-2 and TRBJ2-1; 12 bases fit TRBD2. The CDR3 extends over 18 amino acids. Germline V CDR1 and CDR2: SGHTA, FQGNSA. V was clipped by 5 bases and J by 7 bases; unmatched bases: 15. Written as DNA, the CDR3 is TGTGCCAGCAGCCCCGGGGGTCTAGCGGGGGGGCCGCGGAATGAGCAGTTCTTC. Its protein is CASSPGGLAGGPRNEQFF. The whole variable domain, remainder taken from reference TRBV7-2 and TRBJ2-1, is GAGVSQSPSNKVTEKGKDVELRCDPISGHTALYWYRQSLGQGLEFLIYFQGNSAPDKSGLPSDRFSAERTGGSVSTLTIQRTQQEDSAVYLCASSPGGLAGGPRNEQFFGPGTRLTVL.

The rearrangement uses TRBV2 and TRBJ2-1, with 7 nucleotides matching TRBD2. Germline V gene data show CDR1 as SNHLY and CDR2 as FYNNEI. V trimming: 6 bases; J trimming: 2 bases; junction bases outside the gene matches: 4. The CDR3 consists of 14 residues. As DNA, the CDR3 is TGTGCCAGCAGCTCTAGCGGACCCTACAATGAGCAGTTCTTC. Protein product: CASSSSGPYNEQFF.

This clone was recorded only once. Here the CDR3 reads CASGRESISTDTQYF. The CDR3 DNA sequence: TGTGCCAGCGGGCGTGAGAGCATTAGCACAGATACGCAGTATTTT. This chain connects TRBV2 to TRBJ2-3; D ambiguous. The length of the CDR3 is 15 residues. Trimming took off 8 bases at V and 0 bases at J, with 15 bases between the two ends. CDR1 SNHLY and CDR2 FYNNEI come from the germline V gene.

This chain uses TRBV6-2 or TRBV6-3 with TRBJ2-1, with 9 bases fitting TRBD2. J gave up 9 bases and V 2 bases, and 8 bases lay outside the gene matches. The germline gives CDR1 MNHEY, CDR2 SVGEGT. The CDR3 has 15 amino acids. This CDR3 is CASSYGGLASGEQFF. The CDR3 DNA follows: TGTGCCAGCAGTTACGGAGGACTAGCGAGCGGTGAGCAGTTCTTC.

The V call is TRBV6-1, the J call TRBJ1-2; 7 bases are shared with TRBD1. J gave up 4 bases and V 2 bases, and 4 bases lay outside the gene matches. Germline V gives CDR1 MNHNS, CDR2 SASEGT. The CDR3 sequence is 14 residues long. This chain's CDR3 is CASSEQGDGYGYTF. CDR3 sequence (DNA): TGTGCCAGCAGTGAACAGGGGGACGGCTATGGCTACACCTTC.

This clone was counted ten times or more. The rearrangement joins TRBV30 to TRBJ1-1, with D tentatively TRBD1 (6 bases). V was shortened by 3 bases and J by 1 base, with 12 bases between the two germline ends. The CDR3 is made up of 14 amino acids. CDR1 is GTSNPN, CDR2 SVGIG, per germline (reference sequence). CDR3 sequence reads: CAWRAQGQNTEAFF. The CDR3 DNA follows: TGTGCCTGGAGAGCACAGGGACAGAACACTGAAGCTTTCTTT.

The chain uses TRBV7-2 and TRBJ2-7; weak D call: TRBD2 (6 bases). The CDR3 covers 13 residues. The V end lost 4 bases, the J end lost 3 bases, and 10 bases lay between the germline ends. CDR1 is SGHTA and CDR2 is FQGNSA in the germline V gene. The chain's CDR3 is CASSYAGSYEQYF. CDR3 DNA sequence: TGTGCCAGCAGCTACGCGGGGAGCTACGAGCAGTACTTC. The variable domain in full, with the rest retrieved from reference TRBV7-2 and TRBJ2-7, is GAGVSQSPSNKVTEKGKDVELRCDPISGHTALYWYRQSLGQGLEFLIYFQGNSAPDKSGLPSDRFSAERTGGSVSTLTIQRTQQEDSAVYLCASSYAGSYEQYFGPGTRLTVT.

This clone was counted a single time. This chain uses TRBV6-6 with TRBJ1-2; D remains ambiguous. Germline values: CDR1 MNHNY, CDR2 SVGAGI (reference sequence). The CDR3 sequence is 13 residues long. Trimming removed 5 bases at V and 8 bases at J, with 15 bases between. The CDR3 sequence: CASSNPGEIGYTF. In DNA form, the CDR3 reads TGTGCCAGCAGTAATCCCGGGGAAATCGGCTACACCTTC.

The V gene is TRBV11-1, the J gene TRBJ2-7; weak D call: TRBD2 (7 bases). CDR1 is SGHAT, CDR2 FQDESV, per germline (reference sequence). This CDR3 has 14 amino acids. V lost 3 bases and J lost 6, with 15 bases in between. The chain's CDR3 is CASSFWGGASEQYF. The CDR3 nucleotides are TGTGCCAGCAGCTTCTGGGGGGGGGCATCCGAGCAGTACTTC.

The V and J genes are TRBV15 and TRBJ2-2; TRBD1 agrees at 10 bases. V lost 5 bases, J lost 3 bases, and 3 bases stayed unmatched. From germline, CDR1 is LNHNV and CDR2 YYDKDF (reference sequence). The length of the CDR3 is 15 residues. The CDR3: CATSPDRGDTGELFF. DNA for the CDR3: TGTGCCACCAGCCCGGACAGGGGGGACACCGGGGAGCTGTTTTTT.

V and J are TRBV7-8 and TRBJ2-3; 12 bases agree with TRBD2. CDR1 is SGHVS, CDR2 FQNEAQ, per germline. With V trimmed by 5 bases and J by 5 bases, 8 bases remained unmatched. This CDR3 spans 16 amino acids. The CDR3 region is CASSAWTSGVIDTQYF. The CDR3 DNA is TGTGCCAGCAGCGCCTGGACTAGCGGGGTCATAGATACGCAGTATTTT. The full variable domain, completed using reference TRBV7-8 and TRBJ2-3, is GAGVSQSPRYKVAKRGQDVALRCDPISGHVSLFWYQQALGQGPEFLTYFQNEAQLDKSGLPSDRFFAERPEGSVSTLKIQRTQQEDSAVYLCASSAWTSGVIDTQYFGPGTRLTVL.

In this sample, this clone turned up once. The chain couples TRBV11-2 to TRBJ2-4; 7 nucleotides line up with TRBD2. Germline V CDR1 and CDR2: SGHAT, FQNNGV. The CDR3 consists of 15 residues. Trimming removed 5 bases from V and 8 bases from J; junction bases left unmatched: 12. The CDR3 region is CASSKATTGRDIQYF. As DNA, the CDR3 is TGTGCCAGCAGCAAAGCTACTACGGGGAGGGACATTCAGTACTTC. Combining the CDR3 with reference TRBV11-2 and TRBJ2-4 gives the whole variable domain EAGVAQSPRYKIIEKRQSVAFWCNPISGHATLYWYQQILGQGPKLLIQFQNNGVVDDSQLPKDRFSAERLKGVDSTLKIQPAKLEDSAVYLCASSKATTGRDIQYFGAGTRLSVL.

This clone was detected only once. This chain joins TRBV10-3 and TRBJ2-7; D perhaps matches TRBD2 (5 bases). Germline-derived CDR1 and CDR2 are ENHRY and SYGVKD. Trimming left V 10 bases short and J 1 base short, with 23 bases between. This CDR3 is built from 16 residues. CDR3 amino acids: CATETRDPDKSYEQYF. Here the CDR3 DNA reads TGTGCCACCGAAACCCGGGATCCCGACAAGTCCTACGAGCAGTACTTC.

Only a few counts were recorded for this clone. V and J are TRBV7-8 and TRBJ1-3; D possibly corresponds to TRBD1 (5 bases). The CDR3 contains 14 residues. From germline, CDR1 is SGHVS and CDR2 FQNEAQ. The V end was cut by 5 bases, the J end by 1 base, with 9 bases between. The CDR3 here is CASSQRGSGNTIYF. The DNA for the CDR3 is TGTGCCAGCAGCCAAAGGGGTTCTGGAAACACCATATATTTT.

V usage is TRBV6-1 and J usage is TRBJ2-7, with D perhaps TRBD2 (6 bases). Trimming cost V 3 bases and J 6 bases, with 12 bases left between them. Germline V lookup: CDR1 MNHNS, CDR2 SASEGT. This CDR3 region has 13 residues. DNA of the CDR3: TGTGCCAGCAGTGATGGGAGGACCGGCGAGCAGTACTTC. It translates to CASSDGRTGEQYF.

The chain has TRBV15 and TRBJ1-1, with D possibly matching TRBD1 (5 bases). V shed 3 bases and J shed 4 bases, with 12 bases lying between them. The CDR3 is 14 residues long. Per the germline V gene, CDR1 is LNHNV and CDR2 is YYDKDF (reference sequence). CDR3 sequence: CATSSDSLGTEAFF. Written as DNA, the CDR3 is TGTGCCACCAGCAGCGACAGCCTGGGCACTGAAGCTTTCTTT.

The chain employs TRBV9 and TRBJ2-1; perhaps TRBD2 as D (5 bases). The CDR3 spans 14 residues. CDR1 and CDR2 from the germline V gene are SGDLS and YYNGEE. V was pared by 0 bases and J by 6 bases, with 10 bases between. The DNA of the CDR3 is TGTGCCAGCAGCGTAGCGGGAAATTCCAATGAGCAGTTCTTC. This encodes CASSVAGNSNEQFF.

V and J are TRBV12-3 or TRBV12-4 and TRBJ2-1; weak D call: TRBD2 (6 bases). The CDR3 length is 13 residues. The V end lost 6 bases, the J end lost 7 bases, and 13 bases lay between the germline ends. CDR3 region: CASSRDSRNEQFF. CDR3 DNA: TGTGCCAGCAGCCGGGACTCCCGGAATGAGCAGTTCTTC.

The CDR3: CASSQVGPQGGGYTF. The CDR3 DNA reads as TGTGCCAGCAGCCAAGTGGGGCCACAGGGCGGTGGCTACACCTTC. The chain is built from TRBV14 and TRBJ1-2, with D tentatively TRBD1 (6 bases). Germline-derived CDR1 and CDR2 are SGHDN and FVKESK. Between the trimmed V and J ends, which lost 1 base and 7 bases, there was a span of 16 bases. The CDR3 is 15 amino acids.

CDR3 in amino acids: CASSLAPVSGNTIYF. The CDR3 DNA sequence: TGTGCCAGCAGCTTGGCCCCGGTCTCTGGAAACACCATATATTTT. The chain combines TRBV5-5 with TRBJ1-3; no clear D. CDR3 length: 15 amino acids. The V end lost 0 bases, the J end lost 0 bases, and 7 bases lay between the germline ends. CDR1 and CDR2 from the germline V gene are SGHKS and YYEKEE (reference sequence).

This clone has a single count. The chain employs TRBV7-9 and TRBJ1-5; 8 bases fit TRBD1. The CDR3 length is 14 residues. With V trimmed by 4 bases and J by 7 bases, 6 bases remained unmatched. The germline gives CDR1 SEHNR, CDR2 FQNEAQ (reference sequence). CDR3 bases: TGTGCCAGCAGCTCGGGACAGGAGCCCCAGCCCCAGCATTTT. This translates into CASSSGQEPQPQHF.

The J gene is TRBJ1-1, the V gene TRBV6-5; D remains unclear. This CDR3 has 11 residues. V was clipped by 7 bases and J by 1 base, with 4 bases between them. Per the germline V gene, CDR1 is MNHEY and CDR2 is SVGAGI. The CDR3 is CASTKNTEAFF. DNA of the CDR3: TGTGCCAGCACTAAGAACACTGAAGCTTTCTTT.

The V and J genes are TRBV10-3 and TRBJ2-5, with TRBD2 matching 8 bases. Germline trimming cut 5 bases from V and 2 bases from J; bases unmatched to any gene: 7. This CDR3 comprises 15 residues. Germline CDR1 is ENHRY and CDR2 is SYGVKD. The DNA for the CDR3 is TGTGCCATCAGTAAACTTGCGGGGGGTCAAGAGACCCAGTACTTC. This encodes CAISKLAGGQETQYF.